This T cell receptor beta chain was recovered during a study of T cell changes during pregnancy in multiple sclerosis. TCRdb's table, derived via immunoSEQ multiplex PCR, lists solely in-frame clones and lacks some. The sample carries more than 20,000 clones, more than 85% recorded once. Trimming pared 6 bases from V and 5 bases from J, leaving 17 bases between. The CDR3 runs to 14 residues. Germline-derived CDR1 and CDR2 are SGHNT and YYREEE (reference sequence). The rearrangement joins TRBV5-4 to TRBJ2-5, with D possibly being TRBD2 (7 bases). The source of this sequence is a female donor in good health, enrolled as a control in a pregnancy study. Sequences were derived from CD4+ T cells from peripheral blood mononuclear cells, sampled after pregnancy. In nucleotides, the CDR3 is TGTGCCAGCACCCCACGAGGGGGGGTGGAGACCCAGTACTTC. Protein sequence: CASTPRGGVETQYF.